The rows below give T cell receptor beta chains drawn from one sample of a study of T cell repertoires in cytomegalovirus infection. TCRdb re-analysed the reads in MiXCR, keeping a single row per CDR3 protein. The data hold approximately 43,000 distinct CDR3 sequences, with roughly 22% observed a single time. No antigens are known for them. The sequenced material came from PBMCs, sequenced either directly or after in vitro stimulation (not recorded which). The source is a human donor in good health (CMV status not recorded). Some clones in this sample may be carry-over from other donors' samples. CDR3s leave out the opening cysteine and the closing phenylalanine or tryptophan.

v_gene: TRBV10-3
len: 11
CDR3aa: AIMGGEPYEQY

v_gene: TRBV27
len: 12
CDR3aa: ASSPRQGNTEAF

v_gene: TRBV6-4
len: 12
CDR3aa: ASRRDGHNSPLH

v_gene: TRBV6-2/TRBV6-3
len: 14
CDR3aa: ASSGGLVAARNEQF

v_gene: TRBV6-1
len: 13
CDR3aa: ASSVVVGFGSPLH

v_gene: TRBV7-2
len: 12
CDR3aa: ASSPLAGGDTQY

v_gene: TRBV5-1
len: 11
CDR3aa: ASSFTGGGEQY

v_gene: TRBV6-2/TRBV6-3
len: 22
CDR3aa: ASSYSTPVGGGNSHKAGDNEQF

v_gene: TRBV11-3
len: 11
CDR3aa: ASSNPGANVLT

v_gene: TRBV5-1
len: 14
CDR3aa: ASSRRGAAEKDTQY

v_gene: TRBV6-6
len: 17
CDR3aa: ASSSPGQGLAGSSYEQY

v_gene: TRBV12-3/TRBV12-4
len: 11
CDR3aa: ASSLVGNSEQF

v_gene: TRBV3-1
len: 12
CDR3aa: ASSQVDRNEKLF

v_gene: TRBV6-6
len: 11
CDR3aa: ASSYSSYNEQF

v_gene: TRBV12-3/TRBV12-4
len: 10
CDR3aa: ASNQDYHEQF

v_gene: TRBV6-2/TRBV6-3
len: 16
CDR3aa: ASRPTGTSGRAWNEQF

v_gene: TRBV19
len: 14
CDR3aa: ASSDFTGGASYEQY

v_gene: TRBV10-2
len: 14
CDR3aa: ASSESKTYPVDTQY

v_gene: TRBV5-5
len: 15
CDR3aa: ASSLVAGIGTTGELF

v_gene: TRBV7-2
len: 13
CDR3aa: ASSLVGTANTEAF